These 10 T cell receptor beta chains were all obtained from the same sample, sequenced in a study of beta chain features in type 1 diabetes. Expressed TCRB transcripts were sequenced, since all the RNA that had been isolated was reverse transcribed. Here immunoSEQ multiplex PCR was the method, and the copy in TCRdb shows in-frame clones only, minus some. The profile shows roughly 180,000 clones, approximately 13% of them singletons. Material for sequencing was central memory CD4+ T cells from blood. These receptors all come from a young woman in good health.

The rearrangement links TRBV27 to TRBJ2-3; TRBD2 might be the D (5 bases). The germline V gene encodes CDR1 MNHEY and CDR2 SMNVEV (reference sequence). The V and J ends lost 1 base and 5 bases respectively, with 10 bases between them. The CDR3 is 14 residues long. The CDR3 sequence is CASSLFGGGDTQYF. The CDR3 DNA sequence: TGTGCCAGCAGTTTATTTGGAGGAGGAGATACGCAGTATTTT.

This clone was found a few times. The genes are TRBV7-9 and TRBJ1-1; D is possibly TRBD1 (5 bases). The length of the CDR3 is 15 residues. The ends were cut back, 5 bases at V and 0 bases at J, with 13 bases in the middle. Germline CDR1 SEHNR, CDR2 FQNEAQ (reference sequence). The CDR3 loop is CASSTVGTLNTEAFF. The CDR3 nucleotides read TGTGCCAGCAGCACGGTCGGGACTTTGAACACTGAAGCTTTCTTT.

This clone was counted only a few times. The genes are TRBV7-6 and TRBJ2-2; 7 bases agree with TRBD1. This CDR3 comprises 18 residues. Germline CDR1 SGHVS, CDR2 FNYEAQ. V was pared by 6 bases and J by 3 bases, with 16 bases of the junction left unmatched. The CDR3 DNA sequence: TGTGCCAGCAGTTCCCGGGACAGACCTTTAATGCACACCGGGGAGCTGTTTTTT. It yields the protein CASSSRDRPLMHTGELFF.

V and J are TRBV4-3 and TRBJ2-1, with TRBD2 as a possible D gene (5 bases). The CDR3 has 11 residues. Trimming stripped 5 bases from V and 15 bases from J, with 14 bases between. CDR1 and CDR2 from the germline V gene are LGHNA and YSLEER. The CDR3 sequence is CASSSAERWFF. CDR3 sequence (DNA): TGCGCCAGCAGCTCAGCGGAGAGGTGGTTCTTC.

The chain couples TRBV9 to TRBJ2-3, with TRBD2 matching over 10 bases. CDR1 SGDLS and CDR2 YYNGEE come from the germline V gene. Trimming removed 4 bases from V and 10 bases from J; junction bases left unmatched: 9. The CDR3 contains 14 residues. CDR3 region: CASSPYLAGAAQYF. As DNA, the CDR3 is TGTGCCAGCAGCCCTTATCTAGCGGGAGCGGCGCAGTATTTT.

This clone showed up just a few times. The V gene is TRBV10-3, the J gene TRBJ1-1, with a weak D call TRBD1 (6 bases). Per the germline V gene, CDR1 is ENHRY and CDR2 is SYGVKD. This CDR3 region has 15 residues. Trimming removed 2 bases from V and 5 bases from J, with 15 bases in between. CDR3 coding DNA: TGTGCCATCAGTGAGACACAGGGAAAGCAGACTGAAGCTTTCTTT. Amino acid sequence: CAISETQGKQTEAFF.

This clone was observed a handful of times. The genes are TRBV5-4 and TRBJ1-1; D is undetermined. This CDR3 contains 14 residues. Germline V gene lookup returns CDR1 SGHNT and CDR2 YYREEE (reference sequence). With 1 base removed from V and 1 base from J, the gap between germline ends came to 8 bases. In DNA form, the CDR3 reads TGTGCCAGCAGCTTGCAGGTCGGGAACACTGAAGCTTTCTTT. It encodes CASSLQVGNTEAFF.

This clone has just a few counts. The CDR3 protein is CASSSSGRGSGANVLTF. The CDR3 DNA is TGCGCCAGCAGCTCTAGCGGGAGAGGGTCTGGGGCCAACGTCCTGACTTTC. V is TRBV5-1 and J is TRBJ2-6, with TRBD2 identical over 10 bases. Germline values: CDR1 SGHRS, CDR2 YFSETQ. V lost 3 bases, J lost 1 base, and 4 bases stayed unmatched. This CDR3 spans 17 amino acids.

This chain links TRBV30 with TRBJ1-1; no definite D call. The germline V gene has CDR1 GTSNPN and CDR2 SVGIG (reference sequence). This CDR3 is 13 amino acids long. The V gene lost 3 bases and the J gene lost 0 bases, with 8 bases spanning the gap. CDR3: CAWREILNTEAFF. DNA for the CDR3: TGTGCCTGGAGGGAGATACTGAACACTGAAGCTTTCTTT.

The J gene is TRBJ2-2, the V gene TRBV19; TRBD2 aligns across 9 bases. Germline trimming cut 11 bases from V and 4 bases from J; bases unmatched to any gene: 5. This CDR3 region has 13 residues. Germline-derived CDR1 and CDR2 are LNHDA and SQIVND (reference sequence). The CDR3 spells CASTSGTTGELFF. The CDR3 coding sequence is TGTGCCTCGACTAGCGGAACCACCGGGGAGCTGTTTTTT.